This T cell receptor (beta chain) was observed in a study of blood T cell repertoires in COVID-19 (TCRdb year 2020). Regarding the study in general: Samples covering the acute and convalescent phases of COVID-19 were provided by collaborators in the United States, Italy and Spain. Where HLA class I and class II types were available, the types were taken from metadata supplied by the sample provider, not from assay-based typing. Deeply sampled blood TCRbeta repertoires from subjects exposed to, actively infected with, or recovered from COVID-19 were included in the dataset. The prospective study material was composed of cDNA or gDNA derived from T cells, B-cell-depleted T cells, or PBMCs. Samples came from the ongoing ImmuneRACE study (first 160 participants) plus 1,254 subjects from 6 global collaborators. The repertoires were made available in a free public database intended to serve as a resource for research on the immune response to SARS-CoV-2. The sample metadata nearly always contained a de-identified subject ID, COVID-19 status, age in years and sex.

In the case of this clone: Its specific antigen is unknown. One base away there is no much larger clone; base qualities are not given.

The paper as a whole reports these results and caveats: Clinical and demographic metadata were provided uncurated, with the amount varying by source and participant.

Collaborating institutions collected whole blood in K2EDTA tubes following their own protocols. For TCRbeta analysis, collaborators shipped samples as frozen whole blood, isolated PBMCs, or DNA extracted from either of those sample types. Counted from cysteine to phenylalanine, this CDR3 has 15 amino acids. Only the CDR3 part of the read is kept: 45 bases, read in frame from the first base. Between the V and J ends, shortened by 4 bases and 7 bases respectively, the junction contains 17 bases. The germline V gene yields MDHEN for CDR1 and SYDVKM for CDR2. TCRbeta CDR3 regions were amplified from genomic DNA using the immunoSEQ Assay, a bias-controlled multiplex PCR. The authors' analysis ran thus. Nucleated cell counts per sample were estimated from amplification of reference gene primers within the assay. To quantify the absolute abundance of each unique TCRbeta CDR3 rearrangement, sequence reads were collapsed and filtered. For each sample, productive Simpson clonality was calculated as the square root of Simpson's diversity index across productive rearrangements. The table was pulled from immuneACCESS by TCRdb, which kept in-frame rearrangements only. Such tables lose some clones; where checked, under half of the loss comes from unresolved V genes, and the rest has no known cause. V, J and clone size derive from that table, while D and trimming were established from the DNA sequence. The sample has more than 20,000 clones on record, 80% to 95% of them singletons. The top ten hold 15% to 20% of the sample.

The chain employs TRBV28 and TRBJ1-5; TRBD1 is possibly the D segment (6 matching bases). This TCR was sampled from a human donor in a cohort sampled during active COVID-19. The sample taken for sequencing was peripheral blood. The CDR3 here reads CASSSHGGLGQPQHF. The DNA sequence reads TGTGCCAGCAGTTCACACGGGGGGCTTGGGCAGCCCCAGCATTTT.